Below, 10 T cell receptor beta chains from the same sample are listed, as sequenced in a study of control samples from healthy donors and cancer patients. The assay was immunoSEQ multiplex PCR, and TCRdb's table has in-frame clones only and misses some. This sample yields about 140,000 clones, of which about 90% are seen a single time; approximately 6.8% belongs to the top ten. Sequences were obtained from blood. These receptors originate from a man younger than 35 in good health.

This chain uses TRBV14 with TRBJ2-2, with D possibly TRBD2 on 6 matching bases. Between the trimmed V and J ends, which lost 0 bases and 4 bases, there was a span of 9 bases. CDR1 is SGHDN, CDR2 FVKESK, per germline. The CDR3 sequence is 15 residues long. As DNA, the CDR3 is TGTGCCAGCAGCCAAGAGTCCGGGGGCACCGGGGAGCTGTTTTTT. Encoded protein: CASSQESGGTGELFF.

The rearrangement joins TRBV12-3 or TRBV12-4 to TRBJ1-1, with 9 bases aligning to TRBD1. V trimming: 6 bases; J trimming: 11 bases; junction bases outside the gene matches: 7. The CDR3 is 12 residues long. The CDR3 spells CASSRDRDRAFF. Here the CDR3 DNA reads TGTGCCAGCAGCCGGGACAGGGATCGGGCTTTCTTT.

The rearrangement uses TRBV7-2 and TRBJ2-7; D may be TRBD2 (5 bases). Trimming took off 2 bases at V and 7 bases at J, with 12 bases between the two ends. The length of the CDR3 is 13 residues. In germline, CDR1 is SGHTA, CDR2 FQGNSA. CDR3 in amino acids: CASSLRSGEEQYF. CDR3 DNA: TGTGCCAGCAGCTTAAGATCCGGGGAAGAGCAGTACTTC.

This chain connects TRBV13 to TRBJ1-2; D remains ambiguous. The CDR3 spans 14 residues. Germline CDR1 PRHDT, CDR2 FYEKMQ (reference sequence). V gave up 0 bases and J gave up 2 bases, with 7 bases separating them. The CDR3 DNA is TGTGCCAGCAGCTTAGGCCCCCAAAACTATGGCTACACCTTC. This gives the protein CASSLGPQNYGYTF.

The chain joins TRBV9 to TRBJ2-3, with D perhaps TRBD1 (5 bases). Germline CDR1 is SGDLS and CDR2 is YYNGEE. The CDR3 is 16 residues long. Trimming shortened V by 1 base and J by 3 bases, and 15 bases separated the two germline ends. In DNA form, the CDR3 reads TGTGCCAGCAGCGTACTCGCCAGGGTTGGGACAGATACGCAGTATTTT. This sequence encodes CASSVLARVGTDTQYF.

The CDR3: CASSLTLNTGELFF. The CDR3, as DNA: TGTGCCAGCAGTCTGACACTGAACACCGGGGAGCTGTTTTTT. The chain is built from TRBV7-2 and TRBJ2-2, with D unclear. This CDR3 has 14 amino acids. V gave up 6 bases and J gave up 1 base, with 9 bases separating them. The V gene's germline CDR1 is SGHTA and CDR2 FQGNSA.

CDR3 sequence reads: CASSQRPGMNTEAFF. The CDR3 bases are TGTGCCAGCAGCCAACGACCAGGAATGAACACTGAAGCTTTCTTT. This chain links TRBV4-2 with TRBJ1-1; D not certain. The CDR3 has 15 amino acids. Germline lookup yields CDR1 LGHNA and CDR2 YNFKEQ. V shed 2 bases and J shed 0 bases, with 10 bases lying between them.

The chain couples TRBV7-9 to TRBJ1-1; TRBD1 is a possible D gene (6 bases). The germline CDR1 and CDR2 sequences are SEHNR and FQNEAQ (reference sequence). The CDR3 is 13 residues long. V was cut by 6 bases and J by 0 bases, with 8 bases left in between. In nucleotides, the CDR3 is TGTGCCAGCAGGGACAGTATGAACACTGAAGCTTTCTTT. Translation: CASRDSMNTEAFF. The variable domain in full, completed from reference TRBV7-9 and TRBJ1-1, reads DTGVSQNPRHKITKRGQNVTFRCDPISEHNRLYWYRQTLGQGPEFLTYFQNEAQLEKSRLLSDRFSAERPKGSFSTLEIQRTEQGDSAMYLCASRDSMNTEAFFGQGTRLTVV.

This chain joins TRBV7-2 and TRBJ2-3; TRBD2 matches at 7 bases. Germline V gene data show CDR1 as SGHTA and CDR2 as FQGNSA. With V trimmed by 3 bases and J by 3 bases, 6 bases remained unmatched. CDR3 length: 15 amino acids. The DNA for the CDR3 is TGTGCCAGCAGCTTTGCGGGGGTCGGGACAGATACGCAGTATTTT. Translating gives CASSFAGVGTDTQYF.

The chain links TRBV19 to TRBJ2-3; unclear D gene. Germline lookup yields CDR1 LNHDA and CDR2 SQIVND (reference sequence). The CDR3 spans 14 residues. Trimming cost V 5 bases and J 0 bases, with 9 bases left between them. For the CDR3, the DNA is TGTGCCAGTAGTTACAGTTCTAGCACAGATACGCAGTATTTT. Its protein product is CASSYSSSTDTQYF.